This T cell receptor (beta chain) was profiled in a study of T cells in Graves' hyperthyroidism and ophthalmopathy. This clonotype was counted between two and nine times. RNA transcripts served as the template for amplifying TCR beta CDR3 regions. First-round RT-PCR of the TCR CDR3 relied on the HTBI primer set. TCRdb ran MiXCR on the multiplex PCR reads and lists one entry per CDR3 protein. The data contain roughly 400,000 distinct CDR3 sequences, roughly 25% of them singletons. Those with hyperthyroidism were 18 to 65 years old, newly diagnosed, and ill for under 2 months. The study excluded patients with uncontrolled infection, other autoimmune disease, pregnancy or lactation. V shed 3 bases and J shed 0 bases, with 10 bases lying between them. Germline V lookup: CDR1 SGHRS, CDR2 YFSETQ. The CDR3 runs 14 residues.

The chain carries TRBV5-1 and TRBJ2-7; D call uncertain. Sequencing was done on a sample of blood. The TCR originated in a middle-aged man with Graves' hyperthyroidism. In nucleotides, the CDR3 is TGCGCCAGCAGCTCCCCGCCACGCTCCTACGAGCAGTACTTC. This sequence encodes CASSSPPRSYEQYF. The whole variable domain, remainder taken from reference TRBV5-1 and TRBJ2-7, is KAGVTQTPRYLIKTRGQQVTLSCSPISGHRSVSWYQQTPGQGLQFLFEYFSETQRNKGNFPGRFSGRQFSNSRSEMNVSTLELGDSALYLCASSSPPRSYEQYFGPGTRLTVT.